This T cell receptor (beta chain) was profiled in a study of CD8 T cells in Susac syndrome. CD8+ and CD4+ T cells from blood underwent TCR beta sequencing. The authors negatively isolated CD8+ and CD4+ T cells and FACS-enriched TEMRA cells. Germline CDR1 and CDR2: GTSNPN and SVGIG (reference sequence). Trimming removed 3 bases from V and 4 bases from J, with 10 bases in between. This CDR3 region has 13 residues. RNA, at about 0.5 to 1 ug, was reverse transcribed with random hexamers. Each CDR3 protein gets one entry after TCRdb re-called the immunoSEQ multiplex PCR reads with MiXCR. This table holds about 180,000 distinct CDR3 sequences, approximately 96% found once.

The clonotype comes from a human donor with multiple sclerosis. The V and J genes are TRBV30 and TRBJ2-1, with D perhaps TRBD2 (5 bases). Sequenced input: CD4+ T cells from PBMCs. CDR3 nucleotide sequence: TGTGCCTGGAGCCGCGGGCTGTACAATGAGCAGTTCTTC. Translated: CAWSRGLYNEQFF.